This is a list of T cell receptor beta chains from one sample in a study of spatial heterogeneity in lung cancer. TCRdb itself ran the 5' RACE reads through MiXCR, one entry per CDR3 protein. The data contain about 38,000 distinct CDR3 sequences, less than 5.5% of them seen just once; the ten biggest clones take up less than 30%. The sample consisted of PBMCs, taken at surgery. Every receptor here comes from a female donor with early-stage non-small cell lung cancer. Each CDR3 is given with its conserved first and last residue. A D gene is named only where the DNA matches it firmly. Clone size, where shown, is once, few, many, or a class for clones that have expanded.

>TRBD1|many|TRBJ1-2|TRBV20-1|16
CSARDRRGQVNYGYTF
TGCAGTGCTAGAGATCGGAGGGGACAGGTCAACTATGGCTACACCTTC
>TRBD1|many|TRBJ1-2|TRBV6-5|13
CASSYSTGGGYTF
TGTGCCAGCAGTTACTCGACAGGGGGTGGCTACACCTTC
>TRBD1|many|TRBJ2-3|TRBV6-5|13
CASSDWDRYTQYF
TGTGCCAGCAGTGACTGGGACAGGTATACGCAGTATTTT
>NA|many|TRBJ2-1|TRBV6-5|14
CASSLLSSYNEQFF
TGTGCCAGCAGCTTGCTTAGCTCCTACAATGAGCAGTTCTTC
>TRBD1|many|TRBJ1-4|TRBV29-1|14
CSARGTGRYEKLFF
TGCAGCGCGAGAGGGACAGGGCGGTACGAAAAACTGTTTTTT
>TRBD2|few|TRBJ2-5|TRBV5-1|15
CASSLLGLAEETQYF
TGCGCCAGCAGCTTGTTAGGACTAGCGGAAGAGACCCAGTACTTC
>TRBD2|many|TRBJ2-3|TRBV9|20
CASSVDGTSGAAAPTDTQYF
TGTGCCAGCAGCGTAGACGGAACTAGCGGGGCCGCTGCCCCCACCGATACGCAGTATTTT
>TRBD1|few|TRBJ1-1|TRBV7-2|15
CASSWGTGLNTEAFF
TGTGCCAGCAGCTGGGGGACAGGGCTGAACACTGAAGCTTTCTTT
>TRBD1|many|TRBJ1-2|TRBV12-3/TRBV12-4|13
CASRFMTGNGYTF
TGTGCCAGTCGTTTTATGACAGGGAATGGCTACACCTTC
>TRBD1|NA|TRBJ1-2|TRBV9|15
CASSVEDRSKYGYTF
TGTGCCAGCAGCGTAGAGGACAGGAGCAAGTATGGCTACACCTTC
>NA|few|TRBJ1-5|TRBV9|13
CASSASPGQPQHF
TGTGCCAGCAGCGCCTCTCCCGGGCAGCCCCAGCATTTT
>NA|NA|TRBJ2-3|TRBV9|13
CASSVDYDDTQYF
TGTGCCAGCAGCGTAGATTACGATGATACGCAGTATTTT
>NA|many|TRBJ2-7|TRBV9|14
CASSVAGTTGEQYF
TGTGCCAGCAGCGTAGCCGGTACTACGGGGGAGCAGTACTTC
>TRBD1|NA|TRBJ1-5|TRBV6-1|16
CASRRGQGGPLGPQHF
TGTGCCAGCAGGAGGGGACAGGGTGGCCCCCTCGGGCCCCAGCATTTT
>TRBD1|many|TRBJ1-4|TRBV7-2|17
CASSLERPGTGDEKLFF
TGTGCCAGCAGCTTAGAACGTCCCGGGACAGGGGATGAAAAACTGTTTTTT
>NA|many|TRBJ2-7|TRBV18|14
CASSLPGTLYEQYF
TGTGCCAGCTCCCTACCGGGGACCCTCTACGAGCAGTACTTC
>NA|NA|TRBJ2-7|TRBV20-1|11
CSASLPYEQYF
TGCAGTGCTAGTCTCCCCTACGAGCAGTACTTC
>NA|few|TRBJ2-1|TRBV6-5|17
CASSSTPLRRGGGEQFF
TGTGCCAGCAGTTCCACTCCTTTACGGCGGGGAGGCGGTGAGCAGTTCTTC
>TRBD1|many|TRBJ1-1|TRBV28|14
CASSLFRQGDEAFF
TGTGCCAGCAGTTTATTCCGACAGGGGGATGAAGCTTTCTTT
>TRBD1|many|TRBJ2-7|TRBV7-9|13
CASSLTTGPEQYF
TGTGCCAGCAGCCTAACGACAGGGCCCGAGCAGTACTTC
>NA|few|TRBJ1-2|TRBV6-2/TRBV6-3|16
CASRYAGGPTNYGYTF
TGTGCCAGCAGATACGCCGGGGGCCCCACGAACTATGGCTACACCTTC
>NA|many|TRBJ1-6|TRBV10-3|16
CAISESTGLYNSPLHF
TGTGCCATCAGTGAGTCGACAGGCCTGTATAATTCACCCCTCCACTTT
>NA|NA|TRBJ1-2|TRBV23-1|16
CASRQKHGRANYGYTF
TGCGCCAGCAGGCAAAAACACGGCCGAGCGAACTATGGCTACACCTTC
>NA|many|TRBJ2-1|TRBV10-3|18
CAISESPRGLHDYNEQFF
TGTGCCATCAGTGAGTCCCCGCGGGGCTTACACGACTACAATGAGCAGTTCTTC